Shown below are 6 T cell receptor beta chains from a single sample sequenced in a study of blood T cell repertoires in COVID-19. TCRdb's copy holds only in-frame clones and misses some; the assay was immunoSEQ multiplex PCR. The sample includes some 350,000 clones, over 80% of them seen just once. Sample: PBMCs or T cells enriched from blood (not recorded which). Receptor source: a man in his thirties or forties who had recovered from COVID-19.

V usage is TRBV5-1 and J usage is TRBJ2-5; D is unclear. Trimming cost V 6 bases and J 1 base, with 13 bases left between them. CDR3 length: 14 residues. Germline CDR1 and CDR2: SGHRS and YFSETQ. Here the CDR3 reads CASTPEPFQETQYF. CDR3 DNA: TGCGCCAGCACCCCAGAACCCTTCCAAGAGACCCAGTACTTC.

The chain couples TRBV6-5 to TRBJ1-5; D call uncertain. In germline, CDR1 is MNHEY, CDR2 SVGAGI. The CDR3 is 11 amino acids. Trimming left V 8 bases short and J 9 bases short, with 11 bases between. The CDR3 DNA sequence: TGTGCCAGCTCCTTTCCCTCGCCCCAGCATTTT. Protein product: CASSFPSPQHF.

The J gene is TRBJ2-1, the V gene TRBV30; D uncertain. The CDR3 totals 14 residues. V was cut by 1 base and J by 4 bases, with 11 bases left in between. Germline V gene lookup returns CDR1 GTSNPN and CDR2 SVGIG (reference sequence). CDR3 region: CAWSDPTFYNEQFF. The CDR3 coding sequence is TGTGCCTGGAGTGACCCGACATTTTACAATGAGCAGTTCTTC.

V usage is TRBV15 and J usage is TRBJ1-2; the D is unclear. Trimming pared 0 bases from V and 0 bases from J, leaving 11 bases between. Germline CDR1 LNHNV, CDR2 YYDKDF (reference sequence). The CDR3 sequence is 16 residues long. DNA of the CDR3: TGTGCCACCAGCAGAGAAGGTACAGCTTCTAACTATGGCTACACCTTC. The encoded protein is CATSREGTASNYGYTF. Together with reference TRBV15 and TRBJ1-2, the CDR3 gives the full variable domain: DAMVIQNPRYQVTQFGKPVTLSCSQTLNHNVMYWYQQKSSQAPKLLFHYYDKDFNNEADTPDNFQSRRPNTSFCFLDIRSPGLGDTAMYLCATSREGTASNYGYTFGSGTRLTVV.

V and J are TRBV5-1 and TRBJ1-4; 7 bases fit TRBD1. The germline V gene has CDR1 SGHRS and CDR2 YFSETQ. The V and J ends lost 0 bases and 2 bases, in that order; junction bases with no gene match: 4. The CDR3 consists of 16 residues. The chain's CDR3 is CASSLVGGRTNEKLFF. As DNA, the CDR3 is TGCGCCAGCAGCTTGGTAGGGGGCAGGACTAATGAAAAACTGTTTTTT.

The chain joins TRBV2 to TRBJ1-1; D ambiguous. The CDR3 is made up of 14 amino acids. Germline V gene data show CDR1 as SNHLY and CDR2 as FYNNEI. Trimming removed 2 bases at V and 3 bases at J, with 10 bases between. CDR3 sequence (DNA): TGTGCCAGCAGTGAAATAGGGAGCCACACTGAAGCTTTCTTT. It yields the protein CASSEIGSHTEAFF.